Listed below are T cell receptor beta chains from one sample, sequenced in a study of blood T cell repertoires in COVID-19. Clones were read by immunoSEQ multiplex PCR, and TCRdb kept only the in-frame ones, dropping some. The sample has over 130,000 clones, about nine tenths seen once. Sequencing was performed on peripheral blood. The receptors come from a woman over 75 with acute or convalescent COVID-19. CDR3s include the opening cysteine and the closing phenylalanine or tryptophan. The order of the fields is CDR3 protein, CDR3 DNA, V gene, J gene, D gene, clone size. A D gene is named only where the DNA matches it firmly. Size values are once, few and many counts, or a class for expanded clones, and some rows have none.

CDR3: CASSPPGQGHTEAFF; DNA: TGCGCCAGCAGCCCACCGGGACAGGGCCACACTGAAGCTTTCTTT; V: TRBV5-1; J: TRBJ1-1; D: TRBD1; size: -
CDR3: CASSRQGAREKLFF; DNA: TGTGCCAGCAGTAGACAGGGGGCGCGGGAAAAACTGTTTTTT; V: TRBV27; J: TRBJ1-4; D: TRBD1; size: -
CDR3: CASTRDKGEAFF; DNA: TGTGCCAGCACCCGGGACAAAGGTGAAGCTTTCTTT; V: TRBV2; J: TRBJ1-1; D: -; size: -
CDR3: CASRQGILMNTEAFF; DNA: TGTGCCAGCAGACAGGGGATATTAATGAACACTGAAGCTTTCTTT; V: TRBV2; J: TRBJ1-1; D: TRBD1; size: -
CDR3: CASSPDRSYNSPLHF; DNA: TGCGCCAGCAGCCCCGACAGGAGCTATAATTCACCCCTCCACTTT; V: TRBV5-1; J: TRBJ1-6; D: -; size: -
CDR3: CASSFILDTQYF; DNA: TGTGCCAGCAGTTTTATCCTAGATACGCAGTATTTT; V: TRBV12-3/TRBV12-4; J: TRBJ2-3; D: -; size: few
CDR3: CASSEYGLGAFF; DNA: TGTGCCAGCAGTGAATATGGCCTAGGAGCTTTCTTT; V: TRBV25-1; J: TRBJ1-1; D: -; size: -
CDR3: CASSLVMTMNTEAFF; DNA: TGTGCCAGCAGCTTAGTGATGACTATGAACACTGAAGCTTTCTTT; V: TRBV7-2; J: TRBJ1-1; D: -; size: -
CDR3: CASGVAWHGYTF; DNA: TGTGCTAGTGGTGTGGCATGGCATGGCTACACCTTC; V: TRBV12-5; J: TRBJ1-2; D: -; size: -
CDR3: CASSRYRGLADTQYF; DNA: TGTGCCAGCAGCCGATACAGGGGGCTTGCAGATACGCAGTATTTT; V: TRBV9; J: TRBJ2-3; D: TRBD1; size: -
CDR3: CASSLNFGGGSHSYEQYF; DNA: TGTGCCAGCAGCTTAAATTTCGGTGGGGGGTCTCACTCCTACGAGCAGTACTTC; V: TRBV11-2; J: TRBJ2-7; D: -; size: -
CDR3: CASSFGTSGEDTQYF; DNA: TGCGCCAGCAGCTTTGGGACTAGCGGGGAAGATACGCAGTATTTT; V: TRBV5-1; J: TRBJ2-3; D: TRBD2; size: -
CDR3: CASSQDVGGGGEQFF; DNA: TGTGCCAGCAGCCAAGATGTGGGGGGGGGAGGTGAGCAGTTCTTC; V: TRBV4-2; J: TRBJ2-1; D: TRBD2; size: -
CDR3: CASSPGQGAEAFF; DNA: TGTGCCAGCAGCCCGGGACAGGGAGCTGAAGCTTTCTTT; V: TRBV7-3; J: TRBJ1-1; D: TRBD1; size: -
CDR3: CASSWGRGVGAFF; DNA: TGTGCCAGCAGTTGGGGCAGGGGCGTTGGAGCTTTCTTT; V: TRBV12-3/TRBV12-4; J: TRBJ1-1; D: -; size: -
CDR3: CASSWQGEATGELFF; DNA: TGCGCCAGCAGCTGGCAGGGGGAGGCCACCGGGGAGCTGTTTTTT; V: TRBV5-1; J: TRBJ2-2; D: -; size: -
CDR3: CASSFAGAGEKLFF; DNA: TGCGCCAGCAGCTTTGCGGGGGCTGGTGAAAAACTGTTTTTT; V: TRBV5-1; J: TRBJ1-4; D: -; size: -
CDR3: CASSYSGGAVSYEQYF; DNA: TGTGCCAGCAGTTACTCCGGGGGGGCGGTCTCCTACGAGCAGTACTTC; V: TRBV6-5; J: TRBJ2-7; D: TRBD2; size: -
CDR3: CASSQGLRGPNF; DNA: TGTGCCAGCAGCCAAGGACTTCGAGGGCCAAATTTT; V: TRBV7-2; J: TRBJ1-1; D: -; size: -
CDR3: CASSQGTGEGQPQHF; DNA: TGTGCCAGCAGCCAAGGGACAGGGGAGGGTCAGCCCCAGCATTTT; V: TRBV9; J: TRBJ1-5; D: TRBD1; size: -
CDR3: CSASRGVNLLYEQYF; DNA: TGCAGTGCTAGTCGCGGGGTTAACCTCCTCTACGAGCAGTACTTC; V: TRBV20-1; J: TRBJ2-7; D: -; size: -
CDR3: CASSIGVQSTDTQYF; DNA: TGTGCCAGTAGTATAGGTGTCCAGAGCACAGATACGCAGTATTTT; V: TRBV19; J: TRBJ2-3; D: -; size: -
CDR3: CASSLGPVGDSPLHF; DNA: TGTGCCAGCTCACTCGGGCCCGTCGGGGATTCACCCCTCCACTTT; V: TRBV18; J: TRBJ1-6; D: -; size: -
CDR3: CASRRQGGNQPQHF; DNA: TGTGCCAGCAGACGACAGGGGGGGAATCAGCCCCAGCATTTT; V: TRBV6-5; J: TRBJ1-5; D: TRBD1; size: once
CDR3: CASSDPETGGLGYTF; DNA: TGTGCCAGCAGTGACCCCGAGACAGGGGGCCTAGGCTACACCTTC; V: TRBV25-1; J: TRBJ1-2; D: TRBD1; size: -
CDR3: CATSVFGGGLGQETQYF; DNA: TGTGCCACCAGTGTGTTTGGGGGGGGACTTGGGCAAGAGACCCAGTACTTC; V: TRBV10-3; J: TRBJ2-5; D: TRBD2; size: -
CDR3: CASSQGQGYTEAFF; DNA: TGTGCCAGCAGCCAAGGACAGGGATACACTGAAGCTTTCTTT; V: TRBV4-2; J: TRBJ1-1; D: TRBD1; size: -
CDR3: CATSRILSTNEKLFF; DNA: TGTGCCACCAGCAGAATATTATCAACTAATGAAAAACTGTTTTTT; V: TRBV15; J: TRBJ1-4; D: -; size: -
CDR3: CASSSTSGGRETQYF; DNA: TGTGCCAGCAGCTCGACTAGCGGGGGAAGAGAGACCCAGTACTTC; V: TRBV13; J: TRBJ2-5; D: TRBD2; size: -
CDR3: CAISERGGYGYTF; DNA: TGTGCCATCAGTGAGAGGGGGGGCTATGGCTACACCTTC; V: TRBV10-3; J: TRBJ1-2; D: -; size: once
CDR3: CASSKGRLGYNEQFF; DNA: TGTGCCAGCAGCAAGGGGCGTCTGGGCTACAATGAGCAGTTCTTC; V: TRBV21-1; J: TRBJ2-1; D: -; size: -
CDR3: CASSRQGRASGEGRETQYF; DNA: TGCGCCAGCAGCCGCCAAGGGAGGGCTAGCGGGGAGGGGAGAGAGACCCAGTACTTC; V: TRBV4-1; J: TRBJ2-5; D: TRBD2; size: -
CDR3: CASSALQGAIGQPQHF; DNA: TGTGCCAGTAGTGCCCTACAGGGGGCAATAGGACAGCCCCAGCATTTT; V: TRBV19; J: TRBJ1-5; D: TRBD1; size: -
CDR3: CASSYRKDRAYGYTF; DNA: TGTGCCAGCAGTTACCGAAAAGACAGAGCCTATGGCTACACCTTC; V: TRBV6-5; J: TRBJ1-2; D: -; size: -
CDR3: CASSLDPGGPEAFF; DNA: TGTGCCAGCAGCTTAGATCCGGGAGGCCCTGAAGCTTTCTTT; V: TRBV7-2; J: TRBJ1-1; D: -; size: -
CDR3: CASTTVLNYGYTF; DNA: TGCGCCAGCACGACAGTCCTTAACTATGGCTACACCTTC; V: TRBV10-1; J: TRBJ1-2; D: -; size: -
CDR3: CASSSDSYLYNEQFF; DNA: TGCGCCAGCAGCTCCGACAGCTACCTCTACAATGAGCAGTTCTTC; V: TRBV5-1; J: TRBJ2-1; D: -; size: -
CDR3: CASSLSGVFEQYF; DNA: TGTGCCAGCAGCTTATCGGGGGTTTTCGAGCAGTACTTC; V: TRBV7-2; J: TRBJ2-7; D: -; size: -
CDR3: CASSLVGQENEKLFF; DNA: TGCGCCAGCAGCTTGGTAGGACAGGAAAATGAAAAACTGTTTTTT; V: TRBV5-1; J: TRBJ1-4; D: TRBD1; size: -
CDR3: CASTRRPGTYPSYEQYF; DNA: TGTGCCAGCACCCGAAGACCCGGGACATATCCCTCCTACGAGCAGTACTTC; V: TRBV3-1/TRBV3-2; J: TRBJ2-7; D: -; size: -
CDR3: CASSFRDSPLHF; DNA: TGTGCCAGCAGTTTCAGGGATTCACCCCTCCACTTT; V: TRBV27; J: TRBJ1-6; D: -; size: -
CDR3: CASYRGLGSPLHF; DNA: TGTGCCAGCTACAGGGGGCTAGGGTCACCCCTCCACTTT; V: TRBV6-5; J: TRBJ1-6; D: TRBD1; size: -
CDR3: CASSELYSYNEQFF; DNA: TGTGCCAGCAGTGAGTTATACTCCTACAATGAGCAGTTCTTC; V: TRBV2; J: TRBJ2-1; D: -; size: -
CDR3: CASSLGNGRYTDTQYF; DNA: TGCGCCAGCAGCTTGGGCAACGGGAGATACACAGATACGCAGTATTTT; V: TRBV5-1; J: TRBJ2-3; D: -; size: -
CDR3: CASSASRVYDYGYTF; DNA: TGTGCCAGCAGCGCCTCCAGGGTCTATGACTATGGCTACACCTTC; V: TRBV9; J: TRBJ1-2; D: -; size: -
CDR3: CSVEPDTNTEAFF; DNA: TGCAGCGTTGAGCCGGACACGAACACTGAAGCTTTCTTT; V: TRBV29-1; J: TRBJ1-1; D: -; size: -
CDR3: CASSYNLGGETF; DNA: TGTGCCAGCAGCTATAACTTGGGAGGGGAGACCTTC; V: TRBV5-5; J: TRBJ1-2; D: -; size: -
CDR3: CASSLRGQVINSPLHF; DNA: TGTGCTAGCAGTTTAAGGGGACAGGTCATTAATTCACCCCTCCACTTT; V: TRBV28; J: TRBJ1-6; D: TRBD1; size: -
CDR3: CASSIRQGYQETQYF; DNA: TGTGCCAGCAGCATCCGACAGGGGTACCAAGAGACCCAGTACTTC; V: TRBV7-9; J: TRBJ2-5; D: TRBD1; size: -
CDR3: CASRMEGGEAFF; DNA: TGCGCCAGCAGGATGGAAGGCGGTGAAGCTTTCTTT; V: TRBV5-1; J: TRBJ1-1; D: -; size: -
CDR3: CASSFSQGNTGELFF; DNA: TGCGCCAGCAGCTTTAGCCAGGGGAACACCGGGGAGCTGTTTTTT; V: TRBV5-1; J: TRBJ2-2; D: -; size: -
CDR3: CASSFTRDTAYEQYF; DNA: TGTGCCAGCAGCTTTACCCGGGACACCGCCTACGAGCAGTACTTC; V: TRBV7-2; J: TRBJ2-7; D: -; size: -
CDR3: CASRTGGVLGNQPQHF; DNA: TGTGCCAGCCGGACAGGGGGCGTCCTAGGCAATCAGCCCCAGCATTTT; V: TRBV2; J: TRBJ1-5; D: TRBD1; size: -
CDR3: CASSLYSQETQYF; DNA: TGTGCCAGCAGCTTGTACAGCCAAGAGACCCAGTACTTC; V: TRBV5-5; J: TRBJ2-5; D: -; size: -
CDR3: CSASKTTNQPQHF; DNA: TGCAGTGCTAGTAAGACAACTAATCAGCCCCAGCATTTT; V: TRBV20-1; J: TRBJ1-5; D: -; size: -
CDR3: CASSATGGFSGYTF; DNA: TGTGCCAGCAGCGCGACAGGGGGATTCTCGGGCTACACCTTC; V: TRBV2; J: TRBJ1-2; D: TRBD1; size: -
CDR3: CASSSSDSLGYTF; DNA: TGTGCCAGTAGTTCCTCGGACAGCCTTGGCTACACCTTC; V: TRBV19; J: TRBJ1-2; D: -; size: -